This entry lists 18 T cell receptor beta chains sequenced from one sample in a study of tumor-infiltrating lymphocytes in primary liver carcinoma. Production of TCR beta cDNA used roughly 0.55 ug total RNA together with a constant-region primer. Construction of TCR beta libraries relied on three successive nested multiplex PCR rounds employing slightly modified ARM-PCR. Running 10 cycles apiece, the first two PCR rounds relied on TRBV1-TRBV30 forward primers together with a C-beta reverse primer. TCRdb independently ran MiXCR on the multiplex PCR reads; one entry per CDR3 protein. The sample carries over 250,000 distinct CDR3 sequences, nearly 60% recorded once. The study extracted blood RNA from unsorted whole blood and also extracted germline DNA. The material sequenced was peripheral blood. Receptor source: a young woman with primary liver carcinoma and hepatitis B virus infection.

On this clonotype: The germline gene is not matched at one end of the junction; a read error may be the cause. The genes are TRBV28 and TRBJ2-1, with D maybe TRBD2 (6 bases). Germline lookup yields CDR1 MDHEN and CDR2 SYDVKM. The CDR3 has 14 residues. The CDR3 loop reads CVSRRGGVYNEQFF. The CDR3, as DNA: TGTGTCAGCAGGCGGGGTGGGGTTTACAATGAGCAGTTCTTC. Filled out from reference TRBV28 and TRBJ2-1, the complete variable domain reads DVKVTQSSRYLVKRTGEKVFLECVQDMDHENMFWYRQDPGLGLRLIYFSYDVKMKEKGDIPEGYSVSREKKERFSLILESASTNQTSMYLCVSRRGGVYNEQFFGPGTRLTVL.

Concerning this clonotype itself: Being one base from a much bigger clone, this may be a read error. The chain recombines TRBV29-1 with TRBJ1-5; 9 nucleotides agree with TRBD1. The V and J ends lost 6 bases and 5 bases, in that order; junction bases with no gene match: 5. Looked up from germline, CDR1 is SQVTM and CDR2 is ANQGSEA. This CDR3 contains 13 residues. The CDR3 nucleotides read TGCAGCGTCGGGACAGGGTGCGATCAGCCCCAGCATTTT. This encodes CSVGTGCDQPQHF.

In its sample, this clonotype was seen a few times. At one end, the junction sequence differs from germline, possibly due to a read error. The chain recombines TRBV12-3 or TRBV12-4 with TRBJ2-7; possible D gene TRBD2, 7 bases. The CDR3 is made up of 15 amino acids. The CDR3 loop is CATPGGTGGSHEQYF. CDR3 DNA: TGTGCCACCCCAGGTGGTACGGGGGGCTCCCACGAGCAGTACTTC.

Notes on this clonotype: A much larger clone is a single base away; this may be a read error. The genes are TRBV4-3 and TRBJ1-1; tentative D call: TRBD1 (6 bases). This CDR3 contains 15 residues. Germline V CDR1 and CDR2: LGHNA, YSLEER. CDR3 nucleotides: TGCGCCGGCAGCCAAGTTTGGGGGGACATCACTGAAGCTTTCTTT. This codes for CAGSQVWGDITEAFF.

This clonotype was recorded a few times. This chain uses TRBV5-6 with TRBJ2-5; 9 bases map to TRBD2. The V segment lost 0 bases and the J segment 3 bases; nucleotides outside the gene matches: 3. Germline CDR1 and CDR2: SGHDT and YYEEEE. The CDR3 extends over 15 amino acids. CDR3 protein: CASSLGQRGEETQYF. The CDR3 bases are TGTGCCAGCAGCTTGGGTCAGCGGGGGGAAGAGACCCAGTACTTC.

The chain joins TRBV7-9 to TRBJ1-3; D uncertain. The V gene's germline CDR1 is SEHNR and CDR2 FQNEAQ (reference sequence). This CDR3 has 15 amino acids. With 3 bases removed from V and 0 bases from J, the gap between germline ends came to 9 bases. CDR3 loop: CASSFSSSSGNTIYF. CDR3 DNA sequence: TGTGCCAGCAGCTTCAGCTCGAGCTCTGGAAACACCATATATTTT.

This clonotype was counted at least ten times. The chain uses TRBV6-5 and TRBJ1-5; the match to TRBD1 covers 7 bases. After removal of 4 bases from V and 4 bases from J, the junction contained 1 base not matched to a gene. CDR3 length equals 13 residues. From germline, CDR1 is MNHEY and CDR2 SVGAGI. The CDR3 sequence: CASSWDRNQPQHF. In DNA, the CDR3 is TGTGCCAGCAGTTGGGACAGAAATCAGCCCCAGCATTTT.

As concerns this clonotype: This clone may be a read error of a much larger clone one base away. V usage is TRBV29-1 and J usage is TRBJ2-1, with D possibly matching TRBD2 (5 bases). Germline CDR1 SQVTM, CDR2 ANQGSEA. The CDR3 loop spans 10 amino acids. CDR3 sequence reads: CGAGSNEQFF. Written as DNA, the CDR3 is TGCGGCGCGGGCAGCAATGAGCAGTTCTTC.

The V gene is TRBV12-3 or TRBV12-4, the J gene TRBJ2-2, with 13 bases that match TRBD2. V gave up 5 bases and J gave up 6 bases; unmatched junction bases: 6. The CDR3 contains 16 residues. The CDR3 here is CASSTRTSGSSGELFF. As DNA, the CDR3 is TGTGCCAGCAGTACTCGGACTAGCGGGAGTTCCGGGGAGCTGTTTTTT.

To note about this clonotype: It may be a read error: a sequence one base away is much more abundant. V and J are TRBV6-5 and TRBJ2-3; D is possibly TRBD1 or TRBD2 (5 bases each). V dropped 10 bases and J dropped 9 bases, with 17 bases sitting between them. The V gene's germline CDR1 is MNHEY and CDR2 SVGAGI. The CDR3 length is 12 residues. CDR3 DNA: TGTGCCAACACCCCACCTGGGGGAACGCAGTATTTT. Protein sequence: CANTPPGGTQYF.

About this clonotype itself: A read error may be the cause here, since a much bigger clone is one base away. The V gene is TRBV6-5, the J gene TRBJ2-3, with 9 bases that match TRBD2. Trimming removed 4 bases from V and 0 bases from J; junction bases left unmatched: 11. This CDR3 is 18 amino acids long. In germline, CDR1 is MNHEY, CDR2 SVGAGI. The CDR3 sequence is CASSSPSHTSGSTDTQYF. The CDR3 DNA reads TGTGCCAGCAGTTCGCCTTCCCATACTAGCGGGAGCACAGATACGCAGTATTTT.

As concerns this clonotype: Germline and junction disagree at one end, which may indicate a read error. This sequence joins TRBV11-2 and TRBJ2-1; D gene unclear. In germline, CDR1 is SGHAT, CDR2 FQNNGV. CDR3 length equals 13 residues. CDR3 in amino acids: CASSLGVDNEQFF. CDR3 sequence (DNA): TGTGCCAGTAGCTTAGGAGTGGACAATGAGCAGTTCTTC.

The chain has TRBV21-1 and TRBJ2-7; the DNA was not used to check the table's D call, TRBD1. TRBV21-1 is listed as a pseudogene. The CDR3 runs to 13 residues. The CDR3 loop is CASSKQMRGEQYF. CDR3 DNA sequence: TGTGCCAGCAGCAAACAAATGAGGGGCGAGCAGTACTTC.

The rearrangement uses TRBV4-2 and TRBJ1-1, with D uncertain. Germline CDR1 reads LGHNA; CDR2 reads YNFKEQ. The CDR3 runs 17 residues. V lost 0 bases to trimming and J lost 0 bases, with 14 bases between them. CDR3 loop: CASSQEGTYTLNTEAFF. In nucleotides, the CDR3 is TGTGCCAGCAGCCAAGAAGGAACATATACCTTGAACACTGAAGCTTTCTTT.

The chain employs TRBV5-6 and TRBJ2-5; no definite D call. Germline-derived CDR1 and CDR2 are SGHDT and YYEEEE. The CDR3 sequence is 11 residues long. V was clipped by 8 bases and J by 8 bases, with 13 bases between them. The CDR3: CARKQEITQYF. CDR3 DNA: TGTGCCAGGAAGCAAGAGATAACCCAGTACTTC.

This clonotype was detected many times. This chain connects TRBV6-1 to TRBJ1-1; D call uncertain. Looked up from germline, CDR1 is MNHNS and CDR2 is SASEGT. This CDR3 has 12 residues. V was pared by 7 bases and J by 10 bases, with 16 bases between. This CDR3 is CASTSDSRAAFF. The DNA for the CDR3 is TGTGCCAGCACATCAGATTCACGGGCAGCTTTCTTT.

The table lists this clonotype with a count of one. Since no conserved phenylalanine or tryptophan closes the CDR3, a read error is the likely cause. This chain uses TRBV30 with TRBJ1-4, with a weak D call TRBD1 (6 bases). Deletions cut 0 bases from V and 8 bases from J, with 16 bases between. The CDR3 runs to 15 residues. From germline, CDR1 is GTSNPN and CDR2 SVGIG (reference sequence). The DNA of the CDR3 is TGTGCCTGGAGTGTAGCAGGGGCCAGGGGAGAAAAACTGTTTTAT. This gives the protein CAWSVAGARGEKLFY.

Note on this clonotype: A clone one base away is much larger, so this may be a read error. The chain carries TRBV29-1 and TRBJ1-1, with D maybe TRBD1 (6 bases). There are 12 residues in the CDR3. CDR1 and CDR2 (germline): SQVTM, ANQGSEA. In DNA, the CDR3 is TGCTGCGTTAAGACAGGGAACACTGAAGCTTTCTTT. It yields the protein CCVKTGNTEAFF.